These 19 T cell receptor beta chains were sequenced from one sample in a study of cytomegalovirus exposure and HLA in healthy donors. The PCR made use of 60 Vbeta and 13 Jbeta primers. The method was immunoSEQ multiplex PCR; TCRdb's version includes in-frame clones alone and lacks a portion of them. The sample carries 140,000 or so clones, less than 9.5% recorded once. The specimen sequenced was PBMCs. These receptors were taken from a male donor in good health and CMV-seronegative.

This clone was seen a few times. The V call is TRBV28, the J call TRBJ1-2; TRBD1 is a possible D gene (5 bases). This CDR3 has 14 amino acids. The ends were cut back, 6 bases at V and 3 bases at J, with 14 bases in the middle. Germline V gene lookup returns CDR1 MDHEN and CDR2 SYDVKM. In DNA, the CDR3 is TGTGCCAGCAGCCCAGGGAAAAAGGACTATGGCTACACCTTC. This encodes CASSPGKKDYGYTF.

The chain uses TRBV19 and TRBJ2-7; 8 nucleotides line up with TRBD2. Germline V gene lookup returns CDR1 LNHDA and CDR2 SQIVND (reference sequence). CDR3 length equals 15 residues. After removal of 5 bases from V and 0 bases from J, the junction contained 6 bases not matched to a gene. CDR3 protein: CASSLSGGSSYEQYF. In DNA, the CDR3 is TGTGCCAGTAGTCTAAGCGGGGGAAGCTCCTACGAGCAGTACTTC.

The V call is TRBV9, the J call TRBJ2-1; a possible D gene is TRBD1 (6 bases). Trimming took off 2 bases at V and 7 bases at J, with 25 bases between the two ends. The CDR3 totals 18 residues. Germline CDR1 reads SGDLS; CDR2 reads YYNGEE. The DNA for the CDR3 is TGTGCCAGCAGCGTCGAACAGGGCGCTAACGGTTATACAAATGAGCAGTTCTTC. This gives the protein CASSVEQGANGYTNEQFF.

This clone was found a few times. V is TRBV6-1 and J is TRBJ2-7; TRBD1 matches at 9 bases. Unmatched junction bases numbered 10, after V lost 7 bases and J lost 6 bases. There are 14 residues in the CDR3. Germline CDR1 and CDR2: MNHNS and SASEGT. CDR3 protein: CASTLTGTGFEQYF. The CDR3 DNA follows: TGTGCCAGCACCCTCACCGGGACAGGGTTCGAGCAGTACTTC.

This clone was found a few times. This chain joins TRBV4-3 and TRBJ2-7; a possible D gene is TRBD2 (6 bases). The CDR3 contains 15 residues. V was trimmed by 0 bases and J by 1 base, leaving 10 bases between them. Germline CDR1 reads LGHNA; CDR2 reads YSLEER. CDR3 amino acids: CASSQESGRSYEQYF. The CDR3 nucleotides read TGCGCCAGCAGCCAAGAGAGCGGGCGATCCTACGAGCAGTACTTC.

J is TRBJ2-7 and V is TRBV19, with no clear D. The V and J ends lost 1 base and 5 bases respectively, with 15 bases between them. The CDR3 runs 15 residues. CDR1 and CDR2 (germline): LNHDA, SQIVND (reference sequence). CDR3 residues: CASSIVSSAAHEQYF. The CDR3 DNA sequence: TGTGCCAGTAGTATAGTCTCTTCGGCGGCCCACGAGCAGTACTTC.

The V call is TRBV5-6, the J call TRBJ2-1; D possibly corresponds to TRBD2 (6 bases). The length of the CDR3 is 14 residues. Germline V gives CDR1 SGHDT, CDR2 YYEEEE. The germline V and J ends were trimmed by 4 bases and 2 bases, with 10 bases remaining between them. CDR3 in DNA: TGTGCCAGCAGCCGGTGGGGGGCCTACAATGAGCAGTTCTTC. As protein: CASSRWGAYNEQFF. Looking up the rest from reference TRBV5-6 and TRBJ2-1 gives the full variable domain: DAGVTQSPTHLIKTRGQQVTLRCSPKSGHDTVSWYQQALGQGPQFIFQYYEEEERQRGNFPDRFSGHQFPNYSSELNVNALLLGDSALYLCASSRWGAYNEQFFGPGTRLTVL.

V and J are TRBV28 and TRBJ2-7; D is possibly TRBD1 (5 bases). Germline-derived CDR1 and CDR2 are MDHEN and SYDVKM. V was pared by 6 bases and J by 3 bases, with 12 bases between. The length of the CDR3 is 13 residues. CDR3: CASSRTSNYEQYF. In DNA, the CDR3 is TGTGCCAGCAGCCGGACAAGCAACTACGAGCAGTACTTC.

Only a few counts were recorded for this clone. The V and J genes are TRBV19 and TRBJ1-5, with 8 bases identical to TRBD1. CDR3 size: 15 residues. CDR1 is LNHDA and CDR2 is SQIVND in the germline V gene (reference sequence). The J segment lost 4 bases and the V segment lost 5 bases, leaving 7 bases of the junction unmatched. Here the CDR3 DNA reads TGTGCCAGTAGTCCTGGGACAGGTTGGAATCAGCCCCAGCATTTT. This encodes CASSPGTGWNQPQHF.

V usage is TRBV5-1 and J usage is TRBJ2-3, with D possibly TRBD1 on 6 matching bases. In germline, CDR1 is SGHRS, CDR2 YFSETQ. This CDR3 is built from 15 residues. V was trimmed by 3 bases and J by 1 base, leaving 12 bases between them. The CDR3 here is CASSYRDAGTDTQYF. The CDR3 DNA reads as TGCGCCAGCAGCTACAGGGATGCGGGCACAGATACGCAGTATTTT.

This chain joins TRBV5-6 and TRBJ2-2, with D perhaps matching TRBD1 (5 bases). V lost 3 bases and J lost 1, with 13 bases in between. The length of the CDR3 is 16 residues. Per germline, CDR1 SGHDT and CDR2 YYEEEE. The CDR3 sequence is CASSSPRQMNTGELFF. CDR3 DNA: TGTGCCAGCAGCTCGCCGCGACAGATGAACACCGGGGAGCTGTTTTTT. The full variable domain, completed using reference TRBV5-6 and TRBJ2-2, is DAGVTQSPTHLIKTRGQQVTLRCSPKSGHDTVSWYQQALGQGPQFIFQYYEEEERQRGNFPDRFSGHQFPNYSSELNVNALLLGDSALYLCASSSPRQMNTGELFFGEGSRLTVL.

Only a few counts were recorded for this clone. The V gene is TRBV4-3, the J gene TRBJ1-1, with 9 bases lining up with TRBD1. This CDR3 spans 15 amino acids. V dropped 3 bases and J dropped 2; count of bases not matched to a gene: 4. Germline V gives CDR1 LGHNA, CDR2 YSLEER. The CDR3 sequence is CASSQDRGRNTEAFF. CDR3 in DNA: TGCGCCAGCAGCCAGGACAGGGGCCGAAACACTGAAGCTTTCTTT.

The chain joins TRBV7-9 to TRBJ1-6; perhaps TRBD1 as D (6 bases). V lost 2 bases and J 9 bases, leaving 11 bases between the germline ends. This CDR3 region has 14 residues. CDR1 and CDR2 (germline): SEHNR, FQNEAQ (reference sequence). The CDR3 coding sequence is TGTGCCAGCAGCTTAACAGGGCGGGTTTCACCCCTCCACTTT. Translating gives CASSLTGRVSPLHF.

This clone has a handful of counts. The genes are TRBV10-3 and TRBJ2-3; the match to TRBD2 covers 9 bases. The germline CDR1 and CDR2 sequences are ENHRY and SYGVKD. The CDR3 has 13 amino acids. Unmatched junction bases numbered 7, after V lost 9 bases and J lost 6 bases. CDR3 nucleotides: TGTGCCATAATAGCGGGAGAGGGTGATACGCAGTATTTT. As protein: CAIIAGEGDTQYF.

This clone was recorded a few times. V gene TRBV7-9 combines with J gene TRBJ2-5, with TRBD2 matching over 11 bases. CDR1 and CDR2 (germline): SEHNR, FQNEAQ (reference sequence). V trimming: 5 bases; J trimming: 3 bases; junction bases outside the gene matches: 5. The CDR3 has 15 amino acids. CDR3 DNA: TGTGCCAGCAGCCGACGGGGACTAGCGGAAGAGACCCAGTACTTC. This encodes CASSRRGLAEETQYF.

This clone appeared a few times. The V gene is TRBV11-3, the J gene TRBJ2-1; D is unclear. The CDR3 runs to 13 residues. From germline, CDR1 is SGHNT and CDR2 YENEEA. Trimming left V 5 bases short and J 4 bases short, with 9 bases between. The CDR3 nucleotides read TGTGCCAGCAGCCTGTCCTTTTACAATGAGCAGTTCTTC. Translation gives CASSLSFYNEQFF.

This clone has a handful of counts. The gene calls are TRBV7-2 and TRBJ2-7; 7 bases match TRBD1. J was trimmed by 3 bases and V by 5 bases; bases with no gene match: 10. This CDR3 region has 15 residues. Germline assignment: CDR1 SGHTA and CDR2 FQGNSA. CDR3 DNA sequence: TGTGCCAGCAGCCCCCAAGGGGGCGAGGTCTACGAGCAGTACTTC. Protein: CASSPQGGEVYEQYF.

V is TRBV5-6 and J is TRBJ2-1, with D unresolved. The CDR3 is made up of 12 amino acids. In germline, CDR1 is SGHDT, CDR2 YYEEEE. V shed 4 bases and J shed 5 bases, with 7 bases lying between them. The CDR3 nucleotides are TGTGCCAGCAGCCGCCTAGACAATGAGCAGTTCTTC. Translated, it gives CASSRLDNEQFF.

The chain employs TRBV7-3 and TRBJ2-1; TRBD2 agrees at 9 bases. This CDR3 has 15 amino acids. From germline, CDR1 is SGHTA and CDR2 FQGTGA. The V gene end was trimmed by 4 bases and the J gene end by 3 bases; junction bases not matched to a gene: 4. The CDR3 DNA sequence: TGTGCCAGCAGCTACCTAGCGGGGCACTACAATGAGCAGTTCTTC. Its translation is CASSYLAGHYNEQFF.